The 25 T cell receptor beta chains presented below share a single source sample, sequenced in a study of OX40 agonist ivuxolimab in advanced cancers. Libraries were prepared by immunoSEQ multiplex PCR; TCRdb keeps only in-frame clonotypes and omits some of them. The table lists 70,000 or so clones, less than 90% of them singletons. Sequenced material: CD4+ or CD8+ T cells sorted from blood, taken in a trial of the OX40 agonist ivuxolimab. All receptors derive from an adult with an advanced solid tumor such as melanoma, head and neck, liver or kidney cancer.

The chain recombines TRBV6-6 with TRBJ1-1, with 10 positions matching TRBD1. The V gene's germline CDR1 is MNHNY and CDR2 SVGAGI (reference sequence). This CDR3 comprises 14 residues. V was clipped by 7 bases and J by 10 bases; unmatched bases: 12. The CDR3 here is CASIRQGAADGAFF. DNA of the CDR3: TGTGCCAGCATTAGACAGGGGGCAGCGGATGGAGCTTTCTTT.

The chain uses TRBV25-1 and TRBJ2-1, with D possibly matching TRBD2 (6 bases). V was trimmed by 2 bases and J by 6 bases, leaving 8 bases between them. The CDR3 loop spans 13 amino acids. CDR1 MGHDK and CDR2 SYGVNS come from the germline V gene. This CDR3 is CASSEDSGNEQFF. In nucleotides, the CDR3 is TGTGCCAGCAGTGAAGATAGCGGCAATGAGCAGTTCTTC.

This chain connects TRBV21-1 to TRBJ1-1; the D segment call TRBD1 is taken from the table without a DNA check. TRBV21-1 is tagged as a pseudogene. CDR3 length equals 16 residues. CDR3 sequence reads: CASSNANRTPGAEAFF. For the CDR3, the DNA is TGTGCCAGCAGCAATGCTAACAGGACCCCGGGCGCTGAAGCTTTCTTT.

This clone was counted only a few times. The chain uses TRBV6-6 and TRBJ1-5; D is undetermined. The germline V gene has CDR1 MNHNY and CDR2 SVGAGI (reference sequence). This CDR3 is 15 amino acids long. V dropped 7 bases and J dropped 2 bases, with 15 bases sitting between them. The DNA for the CDR3 is TGTGCCAGCATGCGGGCGTCTTGGGGCAATCAGCCCCAGCATTTT. The encoded protein is CASMRASWGNQPQHF.

J is TRBJ1-1 and V is TRBV28, with 7 bases fitting TRBD1. Trimming at V came to 5 bases and at J to 9 bases, leaving 9 bases not matched to a gene. The CDR3 spans 13 residues. Germline V gene lookup returns CDR1 MDHEN and CDR2 SYDVKM. The CDR3 is CASSTLQTGQAFF. DNA for the CDR3: TGTGCCAGCAGTACCCTGCAGACAGGGCAAGCTTTCTTT.

The chain is built from TRBV5-4 and TRBJ1-2; D uncertain. Germline CDR1 is SGHNT and CDR2 is YYREEE (reference sequence). The V end was cut by 4 bases, the J end by 5 bases, with 12 bases between. CDR3 length: 13 amino acids. The CDR3 sequence: CASSPPGEYGYTF. CDR3 nucleotide sequence: TGTGCCAGCAGCCCCCCCGGGGAATATGGCTACACCTTC.

This clone was picked up one time. The V gene is TRBV9, the J gene TRBJ1-1, with D possibly TRBD1 on 6 matching bases. Germline values: CDR1 SGDLS, CDR2 YYNGEE. The ends were cut back, 0 bases at V and 10 bases at J, with 10 bases in the middle. This CDR3 region has 12 residues. The CDR3 loop reads CASSVVEGGAFF. The CDR3 nucleotides read TGTGCCAGCAGCGTAGTGGAAGGGGGAGCTTTCTTT.

This clone occurred once. The rearrangement joins TRBV18 to TRBJ2-5, with D uncertain. Germline V CDR1 and CDR2: KGHSH, LQKENI. The V gene lost 3 bases and the J gene lost 2 bases, with 10 bases spanning the gap. The CDR3 contains 14 residues. The CDR3 DNA reads as TGTGCCAGCTCACCCGCCAGTCTTCAAGAGACCCAGTACTTC. This translates into CASSPASLQETQYF.

The V gene is TRBV25-1, the J gene TRBJ1-6, with D unresolved. Trimming removed 6 bases at V and 9 bases at J, with 12 bases between. Germline V gene data show CDR1 as MGHDK and CDR2 as SYGVNS. This CDR3 region has 13 residues. CDR3 coding DNA: TGTGCCAGCAGGGGTTCGGTTGGTTCACCCCTCCACTTT. This translates into CASRGSVGSPLHF.

This chain uses TRBV29-1 with TRBJ2-3; 14 positions match TRBD2. Germline CDR1 reads SQVTM; CDR2 reads ANQGSEA. The CDR3 has 15 residues. V shed 8 bases and J 1 base; nucleotides not matched to a gene: 5. CDR3 coding DNA: TGCAGCTTTACGACTAGCGGGGGGGGCACAGATACGCAGTATTTT. This sequence encodes CSFTTSGGGTDTQYF.

V gene TRBV30 combines with J gene TRBJ1-3; 9 bases fit TRBD1. The germline V gene has CDR1 GTSNPN and CDR2 SVGIG (reference sequence). The CDR3 is 14 amino acids. Trimming cost V 2 bases and J 7 bases; bases outside gene matches: 6. CDR3 in DNA: TGTGCCTGGAGTCAAACAGGGGGCGAGAACACCATATATTTT. This translates into CAWSQTGGENTIYF. Full variable domain (outside the CDR3, taken from reference TRBV30 and TRBJ1-3): SQTIHQWPATLVQPVGSPLSLECTVEGTSNPNLYWYRQAAGRGLQLLFYSVGIGQISSEVPQNLSASRPQDRQFILSSKKLLLSDSGFYLCAWSQTGGENTIYFGEGSWLTVV.

This chain connects TRBV5-1 to TRBJ2-3; D perhaps matches TRBD1 (5 bases). The CDR3 is 16 residues long. CDR1 and CDR2 from the germline V gene are SGHRS and YFSETQ. Trimming left V 0 bases short and J 0 bases short, with 11 bases between. In nucleotides, the CDR3 is TGCGCCAGCAGCTTGGTGGGGCGGTCTAGCACAGATACGCAGTATTTT. It translates to CASSLVGRSSTDTQYF.

The gene calls are TRBV6-6 and TRBJ2-7; TRBD1 aligns across 8 bases. This CDR3 is 15 amino acids long. Germline CDR1 and CDR2: MNHNY and SVGAGI (reference sequence). The V and J ends lost 6 bases and 4 bases, in that order; junction bases with no gene match: 11. This CDR3 is CASSPTKTGGYEQYF. In DNA, the CDR3 is TGTGCCAGCAGCCCGACAAAAACAGGGGGGTACGAGCAGTACTTC.

The chain has TRBV28 and TRBJ1-3, with D maybe TRBD1 (5 bases). Per the germline V gene, CDR1 is MDHEN and CDR2 is SYDVKM. CDR3 size: 15 residues. V lost 6 bases and J lost 0, with 12 bases in between. CDR3 amino acids: CASRQSRVSGNTIYF. The DNA of the CDR3 is TGTGCCAGCAGGCAGTCCAGGGTCTCTGGAAACACCATATATTTT. The full variable domain, rest sourced from reference TRBV28 and TRBJ1-3, is DVKVTQSSRYLVKRTGEKVFLECVQDMDHENMFWYRQDPGLGLRLIYFSYDVKMKEKGDIPEGYSVSREKKERFSLILESASTNQTSMYLCASRQSRVSGNTIYFGEGSWLTVV.

This clone was seen once. The chain joins TRBV15 to TRBJ1-3, with D possibly being TRBD1 (6 bases). CDR1 and CDR2 from the germline V gene are LNHNV and YYDKDF (reference sequence). The CDR3 is 16 residues long. Deletions cut 0 bases from V and 5 bases from J, with 14 bases between. The CDR3 region has the DNA TGTGCCACCAGCAGAGATCCCGAGGGGGGCCGAAACACCATATATTTT. Amino acids: CATSRDPEGGRNTIYF.

This rearrangement joins TRBV7-2 to TRBJ1-1; D ambiguous. V shed 5 bases and J shed 5 bases, with 12 bases lying between them. This CDR3 region has 13 residues. Germline V lookup: CDR1 SGHTA, CDR2 FQGNSA. CDR3 bases: TGTGCCAGCAGCCCAGAACGGAGGACTGAAGCTTTCTTT. Protein product: CASSPERRTEAFF.

This clone was detected only once. This chain joins TRBV19 and TRBJ1-2; no clear D. The CDR3 contains 13 residues. Trimming pared 5 bases from V and 8 bases from J, leaving 15 bases between. Germline lookup yields CDR1 LNHDA and CDR2 SQIVND (reference sequence). CDR3 loop: CASSSSTLEGYTF. Written as DNA, the CDR3 is TGTGCCAGTAGTTCTTCGACCTTAGAAGGCTACACCTTC.

The rearrangement uses TRBV7-2 and TRBJ2-5; 9 nucleotides match TRBD1. The ends lost 5 bases at V and 1 base at J; junction bases unmatched: 2. This CDR3 has 14 residues. From germline, CDR1 is SGHTA and CDR2 FQGNSA. The CDR3 DNA is TGTGCCAGCAGCCAGACAGGGGGCCAAGAGACCCAGTACTTC. Translated, it gives CASSQTGGQETQYF.

The J gene is TRBJ1-2, the V gene TRBV28, with TRBD1 identical over 10 bases. The germline V gene has CDR1 MDHEN and CDR2 SYDVKM. V trimming: 5 bases; J trimming: 5 bases; junction bases outside the gene matches: 8. This CDR3 contains 15 residues. The CDR3: CASSLTGTGDYGYTF. DNA for the CDR3: TGTGCCAGCAGTCTCACCGGGACAGGGGATTATGGCTACACCTTC.

Only one count was recorded for this clone. This rearrangement joins TRBV19 to TRBJ1-5; no firm D call. Germline V gene lookup returns CDR1 LNHDA and CDR2 SQIVND (reference sequence). The V end lost 3 bases, the J end lost 2 bases, and 14 bases lay between the germline ends. The CDR3 spans 16 residues. CDR3 DNA sequence: TGTGCCAGTAGTATTGTGGCTACTAATCGCAATCAGCCCCAGCATTTT. Its protein is CASSIVATNRNQPQHF.

V and J are TRBV9 and TRBJ2-2; D is undetermined. CDR3 length: 14 amino acids. With 0 bases removed from V and 3 bases from J, the gap between germline ends came to 6 bases. The V gene's germline CDR1 is SGDLS and CDR2 YYNGEE. The CDR3 is CASSVEGYTGELFF. The CDR3 coding sequence is TGTGCCAGCAGCGTAGAAGGGTACACCGGGGAGCTGTTTTTT.

The gene calls are TRBV4-3 and TRBJ2-3; the match to TRBD2 covers 7 bases. CDR1 LGHNA and CDR2 YSLEER come from the germline V gene. Trimming cost V 1 base and J 4 bases; bases outside gene matches: 5. The CDR3 extends over 15 amino acids. The CDR3 loop reads CASSQASGVADTQYF. The CDR3 region has the DNA TGCGCCAGCAGCCAAGCAAGCGGGGTTGCAGATACGCAGTATTTT.

This clone was found a few times. The CDR3 region is CASSHTSGAGETQYF. For the CDR3, the DNA is TGTGCCAGCAGCCACACTAGCGGGGCCGGGGAGACCCAGTACTTC. This chain uses TRBV6-1 with TRBJ2-5; TRBD2 agrees at 10 bases. The CDR3 loop spans 15 amino acids. CDR1 and CDR2 from the germline V gene are MNHNS and SASEGT. V shed 6 bases and J 5 bases; nucleotides not matched to a gene: 9.

V and J are TRBV9 and TRBJ1-3; no clear D gene. V gave up 4 bases and J gave up 2 bases, with 13 bases separating them. Germline-derived CDR1 and CDR2 are SGDLS and YYNGEE. CDR3 length: 15 amino acids. The CDR3 here is CASSLYGDTGNTIYF. CDR3 in DNA: TGTGCCAGCAGCTTGTACGGGGATACTGGAAACACCATATATTTT.

Concerning this clone itself: Its ends do not fully match the called genes, so a read error is possible. This sequence joins TRBV2 and TRBJ1-4; 7 nucleotides align to TRBD1. Germline loops: CDR1 SNHLY, CDR2 FYNNEI. This CDR3 region has 11 residues. The CDR3 nucleotides are TGTGCCAGCAGCGAAGGACAGGATAAGTTTTTT. This translates into CASSEGQDKFF.